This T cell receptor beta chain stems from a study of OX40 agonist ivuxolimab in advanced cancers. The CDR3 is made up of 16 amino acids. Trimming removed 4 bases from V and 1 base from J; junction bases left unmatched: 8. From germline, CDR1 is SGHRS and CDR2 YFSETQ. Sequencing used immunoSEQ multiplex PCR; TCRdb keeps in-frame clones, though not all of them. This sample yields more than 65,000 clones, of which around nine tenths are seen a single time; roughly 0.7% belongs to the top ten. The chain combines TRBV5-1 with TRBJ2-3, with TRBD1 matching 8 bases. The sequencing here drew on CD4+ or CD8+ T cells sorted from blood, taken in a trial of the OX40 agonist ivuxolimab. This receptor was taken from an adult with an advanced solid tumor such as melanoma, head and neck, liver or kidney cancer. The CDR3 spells CASSPNPGGRTDTQYF. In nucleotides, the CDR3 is TGCGCCAGCAGCCCTAACCCAGGGGGCCGCACAGATACGCAGTATTTT.